A selection of T cell receptor beta chains follows, all from one sample in a study of cytomegalovirus exposure and HLA in healthy donors. The protocol was immunoSEQ multiplex PCR, while the TCRdb copy is restricted to in-frame clones and leaves out a portion. The table records some 120,000 clones, about nine tenths of them present only once. Sequenced material: PBMCs. The receptor set was obtained from a man younger than 45 in good health and CMV-seronegative. The CDR3 runs from the conserved cysteine through the conserved F or W. The D gene is left open where the match is weak. Clone size is stated in some rows and not others, as once, few, many or a class when expanded.

CDR3 DNA	CDR3 protein	clone size	V gene	D gene	J gene
TGCAGCGCCCTGGACATCTATGGCTACACCTTC	CSALDIYGYTF	.	TRBV29-1	.	TRBJ1-2
TGTGCCAGCAGCCCAGGGGACCGGAGCACAGATACGCAGTATTTT	CASSPGDRSTDTQYF	once	TRBV7-2	.	TRBJ2-3
TGTGCCAGCAGCCCCTCCGGGACTAGCGGGACCGTCTCTGGGGCCAACGTCCTGACTTTC	CASSPSGTSGTVSGANVLTF	.	TRBV9	TRBD2	TRBJ2-6
TGTGCCAGCAGCCCTAGGACTACGGGACGCCCGTCCTACGAGCAGTACTTC	CASSPRTTGRPSYEQYF	.	TRBV7-2	.	TRBJ2-7
TGTGCCACCACTCCGCGAAGCGGGGATAGTTACAATGAGCAGTTCTTC	CATTPRSGDSYNEQFF	.	TRBV10-3	TRBD2	TRBJ2-1
TGCGCCAGCAGCTTGTACTCTAGCGGGAGCTATATGGATACGCAGTATTTT	CASSLYSSGSYMDTQYF	once	TRBV5-1	TRBD2	TRBJ2-3
TGCGCCAGCACGGCGACAGGGGCTTATGACGAGCAGTACTTC	CASTATGAYDEQYF	.	TRBV5-1	TRBD1	TRBJ2-7
TGTGCCAGCAGCTTAGGGGACAGGGGGCTTGAGACCCAGTACTTC	CASSLGDRGLETQYF	.	TRBV7-9	TRBD1	TRBJ2-5
TGTGCCAGCTCGGGACTAGCGGGAGAGTACGAGCAGTACTTC	CASSGLAGEYEQYF	once	TRBV18	TRBD2	TRBJ2-7
TGTGCCAGCAGTGACGCGGAGAGAGATTCACCCCTCCACTTT	CASSDAERDSPLHF	.	TRBV2	.	TRBJ1-6
TGTGCCACCTCCATAGCCCCCGGGGCCAACGTCCTGACTTTC	CATSIAPGANVLTF	.	TRBV27	.	TRBJ2-6
TGTGCCAGCACATCAAGGGGTACAGGGATTAGCAATCAGCCCCAGCATTTT	CASTSRGTGISNQPQHF	.	TRBV2	.	TRBJ1-5
TGTGCCAGCAGCCGACTAGCGGGAGCACAGAGCACGCAGTATTTT	CASSRLAGAQSTQYF	once	TRBV7-3	TRBD2	TRBJ2-3
TGTGCCAGCAGCCGAGGACGGGAGAACACTGAAGCTTTCTTT	CASSRGRENTEAFF	many	TRBV7-3	.	TRBJ1-1
TGTGCCAGCAGCTGGGCGGGAGGACTCTACAATGAGCAGTTCTTC	CASSWAGGLYNEQFF	.	TRBV9	TRBD2	TRBJ2-1
TGTGCCAGCACCATAGGAGTTCGGACAGGGGCTGCAAAACTGTTTTTT	CASTIGVRTGAAKLFF	once	TRBV28	TRBD1	TRBJ1-4
TGTGCCAGCACCACCGGACTAAGCACAGATACGCAGTATTTT	CASTTGLSTDTQYF	.	TRBV7-8	.	TRBJ2-3
TGTGCCAGCAGCGATCGGGACGGGGGGAACACCGGGGAGCTGTTTTTT	CASSDRDGGNTGELFF	.	TRBV9	.	TRBJ2-2
TGTGCCAGCAGCTTGGAGGGACAGAAAAACACCGGGGAGCTGTTTTTT	CASSLEGQKNTGELFF	.	TRBV5-6	TRBD1	TRBJ2-2
TGTGCCAGCAGTCCCGACAGGAATGGGGTTGAAGCTTTCTTT	CASSPDRNGVEAFF	.	TRBV6-4	.	TRBJ1-1
TGCGCCAGCAGTGTTTCGGGTGTGGCTAGCGGGAATGAGCAGTTCTTC	CASSVSGVASGNEQFF	.	TRBV10-2	TRBD2	TRBJ2-1
TGTGCCAGCAGCTTTTGGCAGGGAAACACCGGGGAGCTGTTTTTT	CASSFWQGNTGELFF	once	TRBV7-9	.	TRBJ2-2
TGTGCCAGCAGCTCGCGGGGCAGCGAGGCTTTCTTT	CASSSRGSEAFF	.	TRBV7-3	.	TRBJ1-1
TGTGCCAGTAGTATAGCCCGGACAGGGTATATCGGGGAGCTGTTTTTT	CASSIARTGYIGELFF	.	TRBV19	TRBD1	TRBJ2-2
TGCGCCAGCTCAACACCGCCGACAGGGAGTACTGAAGCTTTCTTT	CASSTPPTGSTEAFF	.	TRBV4-1	TRBD1	TRBJ1-1
TGTGCCTGGAGTGTATCTTTCGGGACAGGGGACGGCTACACCTTC	CAWSVSFGTGDGYTF	.	TRBV30	TRBD1	TRBJ1-2
TGCAGCGTAAGGGGTGACGCGAGCTCCTACAATGAGCAGTTCTTC	CSVRGDASSYNEQFF	.	TRBV29-1	.	TRBJ2-1
TGTGCCAGTAGCGGGAGGAGTTGGGAGACCCAGTACTTC	CASSGRSWETQYF	.	TRBV19	TRBD2	TRBJ2-5
TGTGCCAGCAGCGGGGCCAGATGGGCCCCTCTCAGCACAGATACGCAGTATTTT	CASSGARWAPLSTDTQYF	.	TRBV9	.	TRBJ2-3
TGTGCCAGCAGTGGGGGCTCCGGAAACACCATATATTTT	CASSGGSGNTIYF	.	TRBV2	.	TRBJ1-3
TGTGCCACCGGAGCGGTAGACAATGAGCAGTTCTTC	CATGAVDNEQFF	once	TRBV6-5	.	TRBJ2-1
TGCGCCAGCAGCTTGCCCCTTACTAGCGATGGATACAATGAGCAGTTCTTC	CASSLPLTSDGYNEQFF	.	TRBV5-1	TRBD2	TRBJ2-1
TGTGCCAGCTGGTGGCGGGCAGGCAACAATGAGCAGTTCTTC	CASWWRAGNNEQFF	.	TRBV2	.	TRBJ2-1
TGTGCCAGCAGCCTGAGCCGTGGAGATACGCAGTATTTT	CASSLSRGDTQYF	.	TRBV7-7	.	TRBJ2-3
TGTGCCAGCAGCGTTGGCTTCCCCAATGAGCAGTTCTTC	CASSVGFPNEQFF	.	TRBV9	.	TRBJ2-1
TGTGCCAGCAGCTATACTAGCGGGAGATTCTACGAGCAGTACTTC	CASSYTSGRFYEQYF	.	TRBV11-2	TRBD2	TRBJ2-7
TGCAGCGTCGACGGACAGGGGAGTTCTGGAAACACCATATATTTT	CSVDGQGSSGNTIYF	.	TRBV29-1	TRBD1	TRBJ1-3
TGTGCCTGGAGTCCGCCGACAGGTCTTAATTCACCCCTCCACTTT	CAWSPPTGLNSPLHF	.	TRBV30	.	TRBJ1-6
TGTGCCAGTAGTATGGGGCTAGCGGGAGTAGATGAGCAGTTCTTC	CASSMGLAGVDEQFF	.	TRBV19	TRBD2	TRBJ2-1
TGTGCCACCAGCAGTGAAGTTAGCGGGAGAACCTACGAGCAGTACTTC	CATSSEVSGRTYEQYF	.	TRBV15	TRBD2	TRBJ2-7
TGTGCCAGCAGCTTAACTGAGAGTCAGCCCCAGCATTTT	CASSLTESQPQHF	once	TRBV7-9	.	TRBJ1-5
TGCGCCAGCAGCCCCGGGGGGAGCAATCAGCCCCAGCATTTT	CASSPGGSNQPQHF	.	TRBV5-1	.	TRBJ1-5
TGTGCCAGCAGTCCCCCCGGGACAAGGAACACTGAAGCTTTCTTT	CASSPPGTRNTEAFF	.	TRBV2	.	TRBJ1-1
TGTGCCAGCAGTTACGCCGGGAGTTACGAGCAGTACTTC	CASSYAGSYEQYF	.	TRBV6-6	.	TRBJ2-7
TGCGCCAGTACCTACAGGGCCGGCTACAATGAGCAGTTCTTC	CASTYRAGYNEQFF	.	TRBV5-1	.	TRBJ2-1
TGTGCCAGCAGCGCAACGGGGTTCACAGATACGCAGTATTTT	CASSATGFTDTQYF	once	TRBV9	.	TRBJ2-3
TGTGCCTTCGAGAAGACTAGCGGAGAGGTGGGAGAGACCCAGTACTTC	CAFEKTSGEVGETQYF	.	TRBV30	TRBD2	TRBJ2-5
TGTGCCAGCAGCTACGCCCAGAGCGGTATGAACACTGAAGCTTTCTTT	CASSYAQSGMNTEAFF	.	TRBV7-9	.	TRBJ1-1
TGTGCCTCCCGGACTAGCGGGAATCGGTACGAGCAGTACTTC	CASRTSGNRYEQYF	.	TRBV30	TRBD2	TRBJ2-7
TGTGCCAGCAGCCCACCTGGGGGAGGGGACAGCACAGATACGCAGTATTTT	CASSPPGGGDSTDTQYF	once	TRBV7-9	TRBD2	TRBJ2-3